This TCR beta chain was captured in a study of blood T cell repertoires in COVID-19 (TCRdb year 2020). About the study as a whole: The collaborator samples originated in the United States, Italy and Spain and spanned the acute and convalescent phases of COVID-19. The prospective study material was composed of cDNA or gDNA derived from T cells, B-cell-depleted T cells, or PBMCs. Deeply sampled blood TCRbeta repertoires from subjects exposed to, actively infected with, or recovered from COVID-19 were included in the dataset. The repertoires were released in a freely available public database intended as a resource for research on the immune response to SARS-CoV-2. Samples came from the ongoing ImmuneRACE study (first 160 participants) plus 1,254 subjects from 6 global collaborators. Sample metadata almost always included a de-identified subject ID, COVID-19 status, age in years and sex. Where HLA class I and class II types were available, the types were taken from metadata supplied by the sample provider, not from assay-based typing.

The immunoSEQ Assay, a bias-controlled multiplex PCR, was used to amplify TCRbeta CDR3 regions from genomic DNA. The paper's processing steps were these. The number of nucleated cells in each sample was estimated by amplification of reference gene primers within the assay. Sequence reads were collapsed and filtered to measure the absolute abundance of every unique TCRbeta CDR3 rearrangement. For each sample, productive Simpson clonality was calculated as the square root of Simpson's diversity index across productive rearrangements. TCRdb re-hosts the immuneACCESS table, in-frame sequences only. Its copies lack some clones; in the studies checked, an unresolved V gene accounts for under half of them, and the cause for the rest is not known. D and trimming were read from the DNA, whereas the V and J calls and clone size are those reported in that table. The sample records about 23,000 clones, approximately 94% of which are singletons. The leading ten clones occupy under 4.5% of the sample.

Its CDR3 holds 10 amino acids, cysteine through phenylalanine. Here the CDR3 DNA is all that survives: 30 bases in frame from base 1. The germline V gene encodes CDR1 DFQATT and CDR2 SNEGSKA (reference sequence). Collaborating institutions collected whole blood in K2EDTA tubes following their own protocols. Collaborator samples were shipped for TCRbeta analysis as frozen whole blood, isolated PBMCs, or DNA extracted from either sample type. Overall study outcomes, separate from this receptor: The amount of clinical and demographic metadata varied by source and participant and was provided uncurated.

Details on this clone: No antigen is known for it. No qualities accompany the bases; no much larger clone lies one base away.

Recombination joined TRBV20-1 with TRBJ2-1, with 9 bases aligning to TRBD2. Specimen: peripheral blood. The TCR was taken from a woman in her forties or fifties with active COVID-19. The DNA sequence is TGCGCCAGCGGGAGGAATGAGCAGTTCTTC. Its protein product is CASGRNEQFF.